This passage covers 30 T cell receptor beta chains from one sample sequenced in a study of shared clonotypes between healthy human individuals. Only in-frame clones appear in the TCRdb table, and some are missing; sequencing was by immunoSEQ multiplex PCR. The table records 900,000 to 1,200,000 clones, around 78% of them present only once. Material: memory CD4+ T cells from PBMCs. As to subset: CD45RA-negative fraction. These receptors were obtained from a man aged 18-30 years in good health. Some clones in this sample may be carry-over from other donors' samples.

The rearrangement joins TRBV4-2 to TRBJ2-7, with D hard to call. The CDR3 consists of 17 residues. Germline V gene sequence: CDR1 LGHNA, CDR2 YNFKEQ. Deletions cut 4 bases from V and 2 bases from J, with 21 bases between. The CDR3 nucleotides are TGTGCCAGCAGCCGACCCAATAATATCAGGCAGACCTACGAGCAGTACTTC. This codes for CASSRPNNIRQTYEQYF.

The V and J genes are TRBV4-3 and TRBJ1-2; D gene uncertain. Per the germline V gene, CDR1 is LGHNA and CDR2 is YSLEER. CDR3 length: 13 amino acids. The V and J ends lost 4 bases and 5 bases respectively, with 11 bases between them. For the CDR3, the DNA is TGCGCCAGCAGCCCCCAAGAGAATTATGGCTACACCTTC. This encodes CASSPQENYGYTF.

This clone has only a few counts. The chain uses TRBV5-1 and TRBJ2-3; D call uncertain. The CDR3 is made up of 13 amino acids. The germline CDR1 and CDR2 sequences are SGHRS and YFSETQ. V dropped 2 bases and J dropped 6 bases, with 10 bases sitting between them. The CDR3 region is CASSLEGLDTQYF. In DNA, the CDR3 is TGCGCCAGCAGCTTAGAAGGGTTGGATACGCAGTATTTT.

This chain links TRBV28 with TRBJ1-1; weak D call: TRBD1 (6 bases). From germline, CDR1 is MDHEN and CDR2 SYDVKM. Trimming left V 3 bases short and J 5 bases short, with 16 bases between. The CDR3 contains 15 residues. Here the CDR3 reads CASSFGGEGGTEAFF. CDR3 nucleotide sequence: TGTGCCAGCAGTTTTGGTGGTGAGGGGGGAACTGAAGCTTTCTTT.

This clone was found once. The chain is built from TRBV7-6 and TRBJ1-4; D gene uncertain. CDR1 is SGHVS, CDR2 FNYEAQ, per germline. With 5 bases removed from V and 6 bases from J, the gap between germline ends came to 22 bases. This CDR3 spans 17 amino acids. The CDR3 region has the DNA TGTGCCAGCAGCCGAGTTGACCTGGGCAAGAAATATGAAAAACTGTTTTTT. It encodes CASSRVDLGKKYEKLFF. The whole variable domain, remainder taken from reference TRBV7-6 and TRBJ1-4, is GAGVSQSPRYKVTKRGQDVALRCDPISGHVSLYWYRQALGQGPEFLTYFNYEAQQDKSGLPNDRFSAERPEGSISTLTIQRTEQRDSAMYRCASSRVDLGKKYEKLFFGSGTQLSVL.

V usage is TRBV15 and J usage is TRBJ2-3; D is uncertain. The V gene's germline CDR1 is LNHNV and CDR2 YYDKDF (reference sequence). Between the trimmed V and J ends, which lost 0 bases and 0 bases, there was a span of 10 bases. This CDR3 spans 16 amino acids. DNA for the CDR3: TGTGCCACCAGCAGAGACGGCCTTCTTAGCACAGATACGCAGTATTTT. It specifies CATSRDGLLSTDTQYF.

The chain carries TRBV11-2 and TRBJ2-2; TRBD1 agrees at 8 bases. This CDR3 contains 18 residues. The V segment lost 1 base and the J segment 7 bases; nucleotides outside the gene matches: 14. Per the germline V gene, CDR1 is SGHAT and CDR2 is FQNNGV. CDR3 region: CASSLGPGQEGLGGELFF. CDR3 DNA sequence: TGTGCCAGCAGCTTAGGTCCGGGACAGGAGGGCCTTGGCGGGGAGCTGTTTTTT.

The CDR3 here is CASSPWVGRGSGGANVLTF. The CDR3 DNA sequence: TGTGCCAGCAGCCCGTGGGTAGGCAGGGGTTCAGGAGGGGCCAACGTCCTGACTTTC. The genes are TRBV13 and TRBJ2-6; a weak D match, TRBD1 (6 bases). This CDR3 spans 19 amino acids. The germline V gene encodes CDR1 PRHDT and CDR2 FYEKMQ (reference sequence). Trimming took off 5 bases at V and 4 bases at J, with 24 bases between the two ends.

The chain employs TRBV7-2 and TRBJ2-7; D gene unclear. The CDR3 runs to 15 residues. V was cut by 6 bases and J by 1 base, with 16 bases left in between. The germline gives CDR1 SGHTA, CDR2 FQGNSA. This CDR3 is CASRIDRTSSYEQYF. The CDR3 coding sequence is TGTGCCAGCAGAATTGACCGGACCTCGTCCTACGAGCAGTACTTC.

This sequence joins TRBV28 and TRBJ1-3, with 7 positions matching TRBD1. The CDR3 is 17 residues long. Germline lookup yields CDR1 MDHEN and CDR2 SYDVKM. The V and J ends lost 6 bases and 0 bases, in that order; junction bases with no gene match: 11. The CDR3 loop reads CASSTAQGILSGNTIYF. The CDR3 DNA reads TGTGCCAGCAGCACTGCACAGGGGATCCTCTCTGGAAACACCATATATTTT.

To note about this clone: The sample carries other DNA sequences with the same CDR3. The rearrangement uses TRBV28 and TRBJ2-2; 8 nucleotides agree with TRBD2. The CDR3 is 14 amino acids. The junction had 8 bases not matched to a gene; V was cut back by 8 bases and J by 6 bases. Per the germline V gene, CDR1 is MDHEN and CDR2 is SYDVKM. CDR3 region: CASSPAGAPGELFF. CDR3 nucleotide sequence: TGTGCCAGCTCTCCAGCGGGAGCCCCCGGGGAGCTGTTTTTT.

V usage is TRBV29-1 and J usage is TRBJ1-1; the D gene is possibly TRBD1 (6 bases). CDR3 length: 12 amino acids. Trimming stripped 7 bases from V and 5 bases from J, with 14 bases between. Germline lookup yields CDR1 SQVTM and CDR2 ANQGSEA. The CDR3 protein is CSALRGATEAFF. CDR3 bases: TGCAGCGCCCTACGGGGGGCAACTGAAGCTTTCTTT.

V and J are TRBV28 and TRBJ1-2, with D possibly being TRBD1 (5 bases). CDR1 is MDHEN and CDR2 is SYDVKM in the germline V gene. Between the trimmed V and J ends, which lost 6 bases and 4 bases, there was a span of 21 bases. The CDR3 is made up of 16 amino acids. The CDR3 coding sequence is TGTGCCAGCAGCACTTCGGGTTTAGGGGAGGTCTATGGCTACACCTTC. As protein: CASSTSGLGEVYGYTF.

The chain uses TRBV2 and TRBJ2-1; D is ambiguous. With 2 bases removed from V and 0 bases from J, the gap between germline ends came to 5 bases. Germline CDR1 reads SNHLY; CDR2 reads FYNNEI. The CDR3 is made up of 14 amino acids. The CDR3: CASSERSSYNEQFF. The DNA for the CDR3 is TGTGCCAGCAGTGAAAGGAGCTCCTACAATGAGCAGTTCTTC. The variable domain in full, with the rest retrieved from reference TRBV2 and TRBJ2-1, is EPEVTQTPSHQVTQMGQEVILRCVPISNHLYFYWYRQILGQKVEFLVSFYNNEISEKSEIFDDQFSVERPDGSNFTLKIRSTKLEDSAMYFCASSERSSYNEQFFGPGTRLTVL.

This clone occurred a few times. The V call is TRBV5-1, the J call TRBJ2-1; the match to TRBD1 covers 8 bases. CDR3 length: 15 residues. V shed 0 bases and J 8 bases; nucleotides not matched to a gene: 7. Germline V lookup: CDR1 SGHRS, CDR2 YFSETQ. CDR3 region: CASSLEDRVIDEQFF. The CDR3 DNA sequence: TGCGCCAGCAGCTTGGAGGACAGGGTCATCGATGAGCAGTTCTTC.

This clone was counted a single time. The V call is TRBV4-1, the J call TRBJ1-4; D is perhaps TRBD1 (6 bases). The germline V gene has CDR1 MGHRA and CDR2 YSYEKL. V shed 1 base and J shed 7 bases, with 10 bases lying between them. This CDR3 spans 14 amino acids. The CDR3 region has the DNA TGCGCCAGCAGCCAAGGGGGGCAAGGTGAAAAACTGTTTTTT. Protein product: CASSQGGQGEKLFF.

The sample holds many counts of this clone. The chain links TRBV28 to TRBJ1-4; weak D call: TRBD1 (5 bases). The germline gives CDR1 MDHEN, CDR2 SYDVKM. V was pared by 2 bases and J by 7 bases, with 14 bases between. The CDR3 consists of 15 residues. The CDR3 sequence: CASSLPSGRSEKLFF. CDR3 nucleotide sequence: TGTGCCAGCAGTTTACCCTCAGGGCGCAGTGAAAAACTGTTTTTT.

CDR3: CASSSHGLAGGQFF. The CDR3 nucleotides are TGTGCCAGCAGTTCCCACGGACTAGCGGGAGGTCAGTTCTTC. The chain recombines TRBV27 with TRBJ2-1; 14 bases match TRBD2. Germline loops: CDR1 MNHEY, CDR2 SMNVEV (reference sequence). V dropped 4 bases and J dropped 13; count of bases not matched to a gene: 6. This CDR3 contains 14 residues.

This clone turned up a few times. The same CDR3 is also encoded by other DNA sequences in this sample. The V call is TRBV2, the J call TRBJ2-7, with a tentative D call TRBD1 (5 bases). V was pared by 4 bases and J by 3 bases, with 7 bases between. In germline, CDR1 is SNHLY, CDR2 FYNNEI. The CDR3 consists of 12 residues. The CDR3 region has the DNA TGTGCCAGCAGTGGTCAGGGCTACGAGCAGTACTTC. Its protein is CASSGQGYEQYF.

The chain employs TRBV7-2 and TRBJ1-2, with D possibly TRBD1 on 5 matching bases. The CDR3 has 13 residues. V lost 8 bases, J lost 5 bases, and 15 bases lay in between. Germline CDR1 and CDR2: SGHTA and FQGNSA. For the CDR3, the DNA is TGTGCCAGCGGTATGTTGGACACTTATGGCTACACCTTC. This encodes CASGMLDTYGYTF. The full variable domain, with the rest looked up from reference TRBV7-2 and TRBJ1-2, is GAGVSQSPSNKVTEKGKDVELRCDPISGHTALYWYRQSLGQGLEFLIYFQGNSAPDKSGLPSDRFSAERTGGSVSTLTIQRTQQEDSAVYLCASGMLDTYGYTFGSGTRLTVV.

This chain connects TRBV18 to TRBJ1-4; no reliable D call. Trimming cost V 6 bases and J 8 bases, with 10 bases left between them. Germline loops: CDR1 KGHSH, CDR2 LQKENI. The CDR3 length is 12 residues. The CDR3: CASSRDPEKLFF. The CDR3, as DNA: TGTGCCAGCTCCCGCGACCCAGAAAAACTGTTTTTT.

The chain is built from TRBV7-2 and TRBJ1-4; no reliable D call. There are 16 residues in the CDR3. The V and J ends lost 4 bases and 11 bases respectively, with 23 bases between them. Germline-derived CDR1 and CDR2 are SGHTA and FQGNSA. CDR3: CASSYTSGGFVRKLFF. Here the CDR3 DNA reads TGTGCCAGCAGCTACACCTCCGGAGGGTTTGTTCGGAAACTGTTTTTT. Full variable domain (rest looked up from reference TRBV7-2 and TRBJ1-4): GAGVSQSPSNKVTEKGKDVELRCDPISGHTALYWYRQSLGQGLEFLIYFQGNSAPDKSGLPSDRFSAERTGGSVSTLTIQRTQQEDSAVYLCASSYTSGGFVRKLFFGSGTQLSVL.

In its sample, this clone was seen once. The chain has TRBV30 and TRBJ1-1, with 8 bases identical to TRBD1. The CDR3 has 15 residues. Germline-derived CDR1 and CDR2 are GTSNPN and SVGIG (reference sequence). J lost 1 base, V lost 2 bases, and 6 bases had no gene match. The CDR3 is CAWSRRTGPNTEAFF. The CDR3 nucleotides read TGTGCCTGGAGTAGAAGGACAGGGCCGAACACTGAAGCTTTCTTT. Complete variable domain (other parts from reference TRBV30 and TRBJ1-1): SQTIHQWPATLVQPVGSPLSLECTVEGTSNPNLYWYRQAAGRGLQLLFYSVGIGQISSEVPQNLSASRPQDRQFILSSKKLLLSDSGFYLCAWSRRTGPNTEAFFGQGTRLTVV.

The chain uses TRBV7-9 and TRBJ1-1; the D is unclear. The CDR3 has 13 residues. Germline assignment: CDR1 SEHNR and CDR2 FQNEAQ (reference sequence). Trimming left V 0 bases short and J 11 bases short, with 13 bases between. CDR3 sequence reads: CASSLANRAGAFF. In DNA form, the CDR3 reads TGTGCCAGCAGCTTAGCCAATCGGGCCGGGGCTTTCTTT.

The V and J genes are TRBV5-1 and TRBJ2-3; tentatively, D is TRBD1 or TRBD2 (5 bases each). The CDR3 is 13 residues long. V lost 7 bases and J lost 5, with 14 bases in between. Germline CDR1 reads SGHRS; CDR2 reads YFSETQ. CDR3 sequence: CASDWGSRDTQYF. CDR3 in DNA: TGCGCCAGCGACTGGGGGTCACGAGATACGCAGTATTTT.

CDR3 in amino acids: CASSVSGTVDYEQYF. CDR3 coding DNA: TGTGCCAGCAGCGTCTCCGGGACAGTAGACTACGAGCAGTACTTC. V gene TRBV9 combines with J gene TRBJ2-7; 7 bases match TRBD1. J lost 3 bases, V lost 2 bases, and 8 bases had no gene match. CDR1 and CDR2 from the germline V gene are SGDLS and YYNGEE. This CDR3 comprises 15 residues.

This clone has a count of ten or more. This rearrangement joins TRBV11-2 to TRBJ1-2; tentative D call: TRBD1 (6 bases). Germline values: CDR1 SGHAT, CDR2 FQNNGV. Trimming removed 1 base from V and 4 bases from J, with 16 bases in between. There are 16 residues in the CDR3. CDR3 nucleotide sequence: TGTGCCAGCAGCTTAGGTGTCGCAGGGGACGCCTATGGCTACACCTTC. Protein sequence: CASSLGVAGDAYGYTF.

The gene calls are TRBV6-5 and TRBJ1-2, with D perhaps matching TRBD1 (6 bases). The CDR3 loop spans 14 amino acids. Trimming took 3 bases from V and 4 from J, leaving 12 bases between them. Germline V CDR1 and CDR2: MNHEY, SVGAGI. The CDR3 bases are TGTGCCAGCAGTTATTCCGGGACACTCTATGGCTACACCTTC. The encoded protein is CASSYSGTLYGYTF.

The chain couples TRBV9 to TRBJ2-7; 7 positions match TRBD1. CDR1 SGDLS and CDR2 YYNGEE come from the germline V gene. The junction had 6 bases not matched to a gene; V was cut back by 3 bases and J by 0 bases. This CDR3 is 15 amino acids long. The CDR3 coding sequence is TGTGCCAGCAGCGCTTCGGGACAGTACTCCTACGAGCAGTACTTC. It codes for CASSASGQYSYEQYF.

The chain has TRBV11-2 and TRBJ1-4, with 7 bases fitting TRBD1. Unmatched junction bases numbered 8, after V lost 5 bases and J lost 8 bases. From germline, CDR1 is SGHAT and CDR2 FQNNGV. This CDR3 is built from 14 residues. CDR3 nucleotide sequence: TGTGCCAGCAGCGCCAACACAGGGGACGAAAAACTGTTTTTT. Translated, it gives CASSANTGDEKLFF.